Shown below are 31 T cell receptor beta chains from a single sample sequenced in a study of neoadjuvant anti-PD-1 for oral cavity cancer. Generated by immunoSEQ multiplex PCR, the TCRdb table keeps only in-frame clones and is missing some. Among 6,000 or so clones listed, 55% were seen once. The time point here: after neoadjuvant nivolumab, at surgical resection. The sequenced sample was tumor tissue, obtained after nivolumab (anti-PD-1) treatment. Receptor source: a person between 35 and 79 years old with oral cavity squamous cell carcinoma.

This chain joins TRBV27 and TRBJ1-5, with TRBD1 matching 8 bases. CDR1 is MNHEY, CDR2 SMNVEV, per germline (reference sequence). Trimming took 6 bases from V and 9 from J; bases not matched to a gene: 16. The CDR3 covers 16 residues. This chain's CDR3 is CASRQGAGSRWTPQHF. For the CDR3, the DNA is TGTGCCAGCAGGCAGGGGGCGGGGTCGCGTTGGACGCCCCAGCATTTT.

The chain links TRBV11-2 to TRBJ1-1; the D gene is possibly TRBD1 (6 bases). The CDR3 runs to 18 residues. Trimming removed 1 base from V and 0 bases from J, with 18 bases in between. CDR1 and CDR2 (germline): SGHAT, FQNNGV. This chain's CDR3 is CASSLAWGRRGMNTEAFF. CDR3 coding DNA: TGTGCCAGCAGCTTAGCGTGGGGCAGGAGGGGGATGAACACTGAAGCTTTCTTT.

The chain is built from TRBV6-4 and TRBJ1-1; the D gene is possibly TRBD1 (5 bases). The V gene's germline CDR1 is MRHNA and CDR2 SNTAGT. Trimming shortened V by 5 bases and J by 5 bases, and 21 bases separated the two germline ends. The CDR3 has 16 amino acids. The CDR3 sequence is CASSYDSSGWGTEAFF. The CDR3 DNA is TGTGCCAGCAGTTACGACAGCTCCGGGTGGGGGACTGAAGCTTTCTTT.

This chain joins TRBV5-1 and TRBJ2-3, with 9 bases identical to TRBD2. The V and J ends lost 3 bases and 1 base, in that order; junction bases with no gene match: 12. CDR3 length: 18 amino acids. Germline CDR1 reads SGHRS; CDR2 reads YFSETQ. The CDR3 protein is CASSSGTSRALGTDTQYF. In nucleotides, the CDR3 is TGCGCCAGCAGCTCAGGGACTAGCAGGGCCTTAGGCACAGATACGCAGTATTTT.

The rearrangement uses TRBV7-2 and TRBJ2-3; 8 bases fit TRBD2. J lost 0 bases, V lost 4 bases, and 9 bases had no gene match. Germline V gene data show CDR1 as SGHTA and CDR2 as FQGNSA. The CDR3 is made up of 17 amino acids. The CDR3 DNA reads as TGTGCCAGCAGCTCGATGGGAGGCGGGGGGAGCACAGATACGCAGTATTTT. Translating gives CASSSMGGGGSTDTQYF.

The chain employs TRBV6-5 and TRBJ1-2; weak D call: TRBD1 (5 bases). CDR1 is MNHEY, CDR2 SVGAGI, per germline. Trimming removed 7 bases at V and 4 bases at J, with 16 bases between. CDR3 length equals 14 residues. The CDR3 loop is CASTVGRGSYGYTF. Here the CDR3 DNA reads TGTGCCAGCACCGTGGGACGGGGGAGCTATGGCTACACCTTC.

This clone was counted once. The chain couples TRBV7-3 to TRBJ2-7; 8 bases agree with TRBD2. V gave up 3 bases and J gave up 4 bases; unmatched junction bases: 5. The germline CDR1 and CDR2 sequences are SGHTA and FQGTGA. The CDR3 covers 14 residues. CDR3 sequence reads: CASSLGSGTYEQYF. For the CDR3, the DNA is TGTGCCAGCAGCTTGGGTAGCGGGACTTACGAGCAGTACTTC.

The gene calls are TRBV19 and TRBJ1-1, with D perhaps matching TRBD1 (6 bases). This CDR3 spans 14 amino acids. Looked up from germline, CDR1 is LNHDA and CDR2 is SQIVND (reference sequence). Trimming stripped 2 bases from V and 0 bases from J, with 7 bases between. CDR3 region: CASSIRQVNTEAFF. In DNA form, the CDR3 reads TGTGCCAGTAGTATAAGACAGGTGAACACTGAAGCTTTCTTT.

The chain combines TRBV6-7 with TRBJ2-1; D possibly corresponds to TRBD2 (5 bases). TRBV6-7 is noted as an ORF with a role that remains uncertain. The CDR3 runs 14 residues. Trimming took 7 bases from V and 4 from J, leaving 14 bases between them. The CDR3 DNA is TGTGCCAGCACACCGGGAACTCGATACAATGAGCAGTTCTTC. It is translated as CASTPGTRYNEQFF.

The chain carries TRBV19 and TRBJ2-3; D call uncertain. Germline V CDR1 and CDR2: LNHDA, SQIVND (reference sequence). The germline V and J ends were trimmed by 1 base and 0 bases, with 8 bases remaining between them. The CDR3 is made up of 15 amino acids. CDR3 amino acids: CASSIGHRSTDTQYF. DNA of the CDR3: TGTGCCAGTAGTATAGGACACCGGAGCACAGATACGCAGTATTTT.

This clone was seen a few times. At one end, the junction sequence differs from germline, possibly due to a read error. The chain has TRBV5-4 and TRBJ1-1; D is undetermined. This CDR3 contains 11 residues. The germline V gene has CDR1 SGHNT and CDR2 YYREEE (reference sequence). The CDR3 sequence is CASSLNTEAFF. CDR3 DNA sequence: TGTGCCAGCAGCTTGAATACTGAAGCTTTCTTT.

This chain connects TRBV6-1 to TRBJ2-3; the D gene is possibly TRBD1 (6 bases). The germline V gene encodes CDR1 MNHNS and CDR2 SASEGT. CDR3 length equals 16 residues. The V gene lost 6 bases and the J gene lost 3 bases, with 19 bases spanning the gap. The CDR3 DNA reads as TGTGCCAGCAGAGAAAGAACAGGGTACGGGACAGATACGCAGTATTTT. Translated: CASRERTGYGTDTQYF.

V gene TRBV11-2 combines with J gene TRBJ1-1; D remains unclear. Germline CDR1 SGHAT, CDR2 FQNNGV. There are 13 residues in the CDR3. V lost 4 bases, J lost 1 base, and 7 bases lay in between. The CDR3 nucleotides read TGTGCCAGCAGCTCCCTAGGGAACACTGAAGCTTTCTTT. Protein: CASSSLGNTEAFF.

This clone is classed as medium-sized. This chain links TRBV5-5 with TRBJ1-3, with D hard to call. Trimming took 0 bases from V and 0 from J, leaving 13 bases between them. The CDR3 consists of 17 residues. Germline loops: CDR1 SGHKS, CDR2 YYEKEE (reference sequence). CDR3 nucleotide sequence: TGTGCCAGCAGCTTGGATGGTAGGGAGAGCTCTGGAAACACCATATATTTT. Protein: CASSLDGRESSGNTIYF.

The CDR3 nucleotides read TGTGCCAGTAGTATTGCAGGGCTGGGACTTAGGCCCCTCACAGATACGCAGTATTTT. Residues: CASSIAGLGLRPLTDTQYF. The chain links TRBV19 to TRBJ2-3; possible D gene TRBD2, 6 bases. V shed 3 bases and J shed 2 bases, with 24 bases lying between them. The CDR3 has 19 residues. Germline CDR1 LNHDA, CDR2 SQIVND (reference sequence).

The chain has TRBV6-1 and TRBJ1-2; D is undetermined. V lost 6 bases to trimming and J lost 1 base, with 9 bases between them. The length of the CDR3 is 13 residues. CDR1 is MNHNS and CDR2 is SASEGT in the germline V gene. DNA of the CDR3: TGTGCCAGCAGGGTGCAGGATAACTATGGCTACACCTTC. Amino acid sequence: CASRVQDNYGYTF.

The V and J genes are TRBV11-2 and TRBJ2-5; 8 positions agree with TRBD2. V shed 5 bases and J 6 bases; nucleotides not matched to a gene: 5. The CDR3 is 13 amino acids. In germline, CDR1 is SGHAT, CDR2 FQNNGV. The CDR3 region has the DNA TGTGCCAGCAGCCCGCGGGAGGTGAAGACCCAGTACTTC. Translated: CASSPREVKTQYF.

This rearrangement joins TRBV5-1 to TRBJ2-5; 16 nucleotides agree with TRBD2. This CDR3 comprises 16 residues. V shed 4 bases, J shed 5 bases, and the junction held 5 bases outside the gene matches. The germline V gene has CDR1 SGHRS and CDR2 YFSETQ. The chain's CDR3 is CASSPGLAGGHETQYF. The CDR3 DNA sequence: TGCGCCAGCAGCCCGGGACTAGCGGGGGGGCATGAGACCCAGTACTTC.

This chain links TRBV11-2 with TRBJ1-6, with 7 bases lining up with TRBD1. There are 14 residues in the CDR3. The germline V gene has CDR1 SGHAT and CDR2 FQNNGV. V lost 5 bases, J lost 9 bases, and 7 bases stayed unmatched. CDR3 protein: CASSRRTGGSPLHF. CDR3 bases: TGTGCCAGCAGCCGCCGGACAGGCGGTTCACCCCTCCACTTT.

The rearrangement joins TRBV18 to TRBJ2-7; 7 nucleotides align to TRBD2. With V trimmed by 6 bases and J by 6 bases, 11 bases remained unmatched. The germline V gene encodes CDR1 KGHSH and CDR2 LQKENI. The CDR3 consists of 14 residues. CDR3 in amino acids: CASSPGGLVAEQYF. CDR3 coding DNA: TGTGCCAGCTCCCCGGGGGGATTGGTTGCCGAGCAGTACTTC.

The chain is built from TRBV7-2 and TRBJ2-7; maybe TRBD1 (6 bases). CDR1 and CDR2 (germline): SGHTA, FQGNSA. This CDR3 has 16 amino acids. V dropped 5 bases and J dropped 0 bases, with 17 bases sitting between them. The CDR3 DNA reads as TGTGCCAGCAGCCATTCCCAGACAGGTCTCTCCTACGAGCAGTACTTC. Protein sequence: CASSHSQTGLSYEQYF.

As DNA, the CDR3 is TGTGCCACCTTCAAAGGGGACCAAGAGACCCAGTACTTC. Amino acid sequence: CATFKGDQETQYF. The gene calls are TRBV18 and TRBJ2-5; TRBD1 might be the D (5 bases). Germline V lookup: CDR1 KGHSH, CDR2 LQKENI. Trimming shortened V by 10 bases and J by 0 bases, and 12 bases separated the two germline ends. The CDR3 extends over 13 amino acids.

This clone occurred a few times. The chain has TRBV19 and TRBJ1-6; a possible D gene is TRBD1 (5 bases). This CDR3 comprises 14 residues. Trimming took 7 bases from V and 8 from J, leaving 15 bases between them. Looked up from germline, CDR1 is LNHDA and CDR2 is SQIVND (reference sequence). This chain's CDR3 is CASIPPGRDSPLHF. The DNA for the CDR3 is TGTGCCAGTATCCCTCCGGGGCGAGATTCACCCCTCCACTTT. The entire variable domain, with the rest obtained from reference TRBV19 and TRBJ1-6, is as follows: DGGITQSPKYLFRKEGQNVTLSCEQNLNHDAMYWYRQDPGQGLRLIYYSQIVNDFQKGDIAEGYSVSREKKESFPLTVTSAQKNPTAFYLCASIPPGRDSPLHFGNGTRLTVT.

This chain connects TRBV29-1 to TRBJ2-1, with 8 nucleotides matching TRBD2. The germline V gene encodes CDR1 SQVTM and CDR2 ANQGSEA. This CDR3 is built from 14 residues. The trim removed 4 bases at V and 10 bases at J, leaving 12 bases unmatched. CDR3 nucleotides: TGCAGCGTTGGTAGAAGCGGGAGCGCCATGGAGCAGTTCTTC. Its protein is CSVGRSGSAMEQFF.

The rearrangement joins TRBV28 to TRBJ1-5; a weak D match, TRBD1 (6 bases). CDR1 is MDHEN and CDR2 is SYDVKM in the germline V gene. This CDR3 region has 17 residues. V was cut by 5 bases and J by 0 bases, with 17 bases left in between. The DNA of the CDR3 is TGTGCCAGCAGTGGACCTAGACAGGCGAGTAGCAATCAGCCCCAGCATTTT. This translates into CASSGPRQASSNQPQHF.

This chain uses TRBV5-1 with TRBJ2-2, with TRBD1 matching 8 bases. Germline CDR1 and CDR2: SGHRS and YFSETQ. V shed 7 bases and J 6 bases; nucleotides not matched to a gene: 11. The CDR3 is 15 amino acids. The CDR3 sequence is CASQYDRGLAGELFF. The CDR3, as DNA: TGCGCCAGCCAGTACGACAGGGGTTTAGCCGGGGAGCTGTTTTTT.

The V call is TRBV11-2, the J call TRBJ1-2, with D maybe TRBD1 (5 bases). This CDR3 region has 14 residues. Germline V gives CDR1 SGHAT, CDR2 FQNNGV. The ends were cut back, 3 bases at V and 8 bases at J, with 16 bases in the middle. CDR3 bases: TGTGCCAGCAGCTTGGGGACCCGAAGGAACGGCTACACCTTC. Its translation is CASSLGTRRNGYTF.

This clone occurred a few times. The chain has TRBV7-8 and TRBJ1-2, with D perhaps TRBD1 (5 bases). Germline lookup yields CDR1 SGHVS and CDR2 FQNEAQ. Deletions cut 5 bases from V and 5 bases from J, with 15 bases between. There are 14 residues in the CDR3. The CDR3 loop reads CASSAGHGRYGYTF. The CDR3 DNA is TGTGCCAGCAGCGCCGGACACGGCAGATATGGCTACACCTTC.

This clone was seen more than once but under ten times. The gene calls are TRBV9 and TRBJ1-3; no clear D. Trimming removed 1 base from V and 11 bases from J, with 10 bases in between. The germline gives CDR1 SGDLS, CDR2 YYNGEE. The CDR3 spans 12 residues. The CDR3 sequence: CASSVNEESIYF. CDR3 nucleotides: TGTGCCAGCAGCGTAAACGAGGAATCCATATATTTT. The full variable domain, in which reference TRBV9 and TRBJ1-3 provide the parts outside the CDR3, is DSGVTQTPKHLITATGQRVTLRCSPRSGDLSVYWYQQSLDQGLQFLIQYYNGEERAKGNILERFSAQQFPDLHSELNLSSLELGDSALYFCASSVNEESIYFGEGSWLTVV.

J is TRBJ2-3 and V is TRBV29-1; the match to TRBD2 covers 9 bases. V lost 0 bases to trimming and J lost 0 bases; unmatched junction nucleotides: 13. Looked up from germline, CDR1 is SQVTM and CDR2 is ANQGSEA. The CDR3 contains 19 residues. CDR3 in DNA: TGCAGCGTTGAAGATCCCGTGGTTCCTAGCGGGGAGAGCACAGATACGCAGTATTTT. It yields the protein CSVEDPVVPSGESTDTQYF.

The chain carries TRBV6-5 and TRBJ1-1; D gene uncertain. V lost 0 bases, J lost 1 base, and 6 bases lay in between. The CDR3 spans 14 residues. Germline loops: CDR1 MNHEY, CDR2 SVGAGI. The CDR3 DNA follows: TGTGCCAGCAGTTACTCGGCGGGGAACACTGAAGCTTTCTTT. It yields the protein CASSYSAGNTEAFF.